The table lists the clone carrying this T cell receptor beta chain with a few counts. Its antigen is undetermined. The data were obtained in a study of T cells in Graves' hyperthyroidism and ophthalmopathy. CDR3 size: 13 residues. V lost 5 bases and J 4 bases, leaving 14 bases between the germline ends. Germline CDR1 is DFQATT and CDR2 is SNEGSKA (reference sequence). Whole-study findings and limits: From stable hyperthyroidism, ophthalmopathy was separated by a 13 V-J model. Blood also showed most of the thyroid clonotypes that were expanded above 0.001.

Uncontrolled infection, other autoimmune disease, pregnancy and lactation each barred patients from inclusion. Template material for amplifying TCR beta CDR3 regions consisted of RNA transcripts. Researchers ran a first-round RT-PCR on the TCR CDR3 using the HTBI primer set. TCRdb used MiXCR to reprocess the multiplex PCR reads, holding one entry per CDR3 protein. The top ten hold 20% of the sample, which has 380,000 or so distinct CDR3 sequences, approximately 13% seen once. The origin of this receptor is a man aged 25 to 45 with Graves' hyperthyroidism that later progressed to Graves' ophthalmopathy. Sequences were obtained from blood. This chain uses TRBV20-1 with TRBJ2-5, with D uncertain. CDR3 in amino acids: CSAEVDLGETQYF. The CDR3 DNA is TGCAGTGCTGAAGTGGACCTGGGAGAGACCCAGTACTTC.